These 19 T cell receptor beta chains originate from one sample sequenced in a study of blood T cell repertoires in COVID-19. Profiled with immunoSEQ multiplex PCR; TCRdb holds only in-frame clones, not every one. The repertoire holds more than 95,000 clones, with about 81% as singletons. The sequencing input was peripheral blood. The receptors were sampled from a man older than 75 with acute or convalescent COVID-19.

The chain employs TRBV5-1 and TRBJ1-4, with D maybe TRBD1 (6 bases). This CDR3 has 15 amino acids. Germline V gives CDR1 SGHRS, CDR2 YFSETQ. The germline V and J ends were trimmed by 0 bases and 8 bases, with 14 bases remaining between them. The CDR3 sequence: CASSLGTVGNEKLFF. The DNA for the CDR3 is TGCGCCAGCAGCTTGGGGACAGTAGGTAACGAAAAACTGTTTTTT.

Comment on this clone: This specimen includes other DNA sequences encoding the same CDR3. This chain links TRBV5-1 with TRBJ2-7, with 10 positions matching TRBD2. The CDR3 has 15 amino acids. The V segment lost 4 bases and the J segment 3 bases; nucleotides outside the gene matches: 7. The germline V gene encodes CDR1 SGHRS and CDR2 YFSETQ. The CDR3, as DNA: TGCGCCAGCAGCCTATCGGCTAGCGGGAGCTACGAGCAGTACTTC. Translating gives CASSLSASGSYEQYF.

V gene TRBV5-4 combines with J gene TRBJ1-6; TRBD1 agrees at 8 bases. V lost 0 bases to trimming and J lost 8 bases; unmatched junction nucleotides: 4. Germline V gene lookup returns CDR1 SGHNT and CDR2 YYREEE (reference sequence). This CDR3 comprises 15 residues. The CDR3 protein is CASSLAMGQDSPLHF. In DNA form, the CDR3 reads TGTGCCAGCAGCTTGGCCATGGGACAGGATTCACCCCTCCACTTT.

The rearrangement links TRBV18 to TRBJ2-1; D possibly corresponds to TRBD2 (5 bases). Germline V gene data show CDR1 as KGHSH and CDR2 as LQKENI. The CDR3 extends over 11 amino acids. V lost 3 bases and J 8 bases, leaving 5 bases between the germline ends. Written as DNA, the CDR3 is TGTGCCAGCTCACCCGGGGATGAGCAGTTCTTC. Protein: CASSPGDEQFF.

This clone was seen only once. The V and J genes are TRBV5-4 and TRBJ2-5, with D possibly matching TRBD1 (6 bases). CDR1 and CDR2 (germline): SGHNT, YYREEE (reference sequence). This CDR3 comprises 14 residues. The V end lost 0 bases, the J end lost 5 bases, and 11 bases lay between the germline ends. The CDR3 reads CASSLADRWETQYF. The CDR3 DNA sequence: TGTGCCAGCAGCTTGGCCGACAGGTGGGAGACCCAGTACTTC.

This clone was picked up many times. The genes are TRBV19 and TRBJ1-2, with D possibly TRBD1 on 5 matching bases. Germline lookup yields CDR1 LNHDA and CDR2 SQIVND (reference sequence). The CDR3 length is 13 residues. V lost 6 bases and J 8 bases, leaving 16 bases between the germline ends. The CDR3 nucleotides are TGTGCCAGTAGAGGGGAGGTTAACCGGGGCTACACCTTC. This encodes CASRGEVNRGYTF. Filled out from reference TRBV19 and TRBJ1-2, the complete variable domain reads DGGITQSPKYLFRKEGQNVTLSCEQNLNHDAMYWYRQDPGQGLRLIYYSQIVNDFQKGDIAEGYSVSREKKESFPLTVTSAQKNPTAFYLCASRGEVNRGYTFGSGTRLTVV.

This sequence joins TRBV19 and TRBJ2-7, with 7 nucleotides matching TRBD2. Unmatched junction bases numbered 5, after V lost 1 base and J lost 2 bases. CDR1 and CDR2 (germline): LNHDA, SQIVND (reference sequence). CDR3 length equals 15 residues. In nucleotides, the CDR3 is TGTGCCAGTAGTATAGCACTAGCGAACACCTACGAGCAGTACTTC. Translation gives CASSIALANTYEQYF. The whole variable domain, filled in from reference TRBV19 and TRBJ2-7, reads DGGITQSPKYLFRKEGQNVTLSCEQNLNHDAMYWYRQDPGQGLRLIYYSQIVNDFQKGDIAEGYSVSREKKESFPLTVTSAQKNPTAFYLCASSIALANTYEQYFGPGTRLTVT.

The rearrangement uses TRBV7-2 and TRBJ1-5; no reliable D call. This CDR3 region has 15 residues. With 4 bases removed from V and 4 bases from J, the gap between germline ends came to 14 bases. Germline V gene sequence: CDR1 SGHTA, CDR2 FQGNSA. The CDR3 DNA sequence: TGTGCCAGCAGCTCGCTGGCCTTGCTTAATCAGCCCCAGCATTTT. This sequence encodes CASSSLALLNQPQHF.

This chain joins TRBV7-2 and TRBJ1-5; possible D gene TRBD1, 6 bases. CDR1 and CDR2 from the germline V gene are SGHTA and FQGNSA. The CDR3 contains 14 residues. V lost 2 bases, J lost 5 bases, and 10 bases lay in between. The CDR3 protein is CASSLKAGDQPQHF. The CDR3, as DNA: TGTGCCAGCAGCTTAAAGGCAGGGGATCAGCCCCAGCATTTT.

CDR3 sequence (DNA): TGTGCCAGCAGCTTAGGTGGGACACGGATCGGGGAGCTGTTTTTT. This sequence encodes CASSLGGTRIGELFF. This rearrangement joins TRBV7-2 to TRBJ2-2, with D possibly being TRBD1 (6 bases). The V gene's germline CDR1 is SGHTA and CDR2 FQGNSA. V was shortened by 1 base and J by 7 bases, with 13 bases between the two germline ends. The length of the CDR3 is 15 residues.

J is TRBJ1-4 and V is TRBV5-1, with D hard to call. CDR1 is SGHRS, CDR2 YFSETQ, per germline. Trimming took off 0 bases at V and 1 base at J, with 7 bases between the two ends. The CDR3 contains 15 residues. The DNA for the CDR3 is TGCGCCAGCAGCTTGGTGGGGAGAACTAATGAAAAACTGTTTTTT. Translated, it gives CASSLVGRTNEKLFF. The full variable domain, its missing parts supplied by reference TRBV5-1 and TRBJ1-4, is KAGVTQTPRYLIKTRGQQVTLSCSPISGHRSVSWYQQTPGQGLQFLFEYFSETQRNKGNFPGRFSGRQFSNSRSEMNVSTLELGDSALYLCASSLVGRTNEKLFFGSGTQLSVL.

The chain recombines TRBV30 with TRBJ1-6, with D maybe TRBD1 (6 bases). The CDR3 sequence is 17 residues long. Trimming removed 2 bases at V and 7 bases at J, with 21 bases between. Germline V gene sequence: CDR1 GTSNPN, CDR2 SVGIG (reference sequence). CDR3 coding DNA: TGTGCCTGGAGTCTGTTGCAGGGACATTCGTTAAATTCACCCCTCCACTTT. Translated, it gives CAWSLLQGHSLNSPLHF.

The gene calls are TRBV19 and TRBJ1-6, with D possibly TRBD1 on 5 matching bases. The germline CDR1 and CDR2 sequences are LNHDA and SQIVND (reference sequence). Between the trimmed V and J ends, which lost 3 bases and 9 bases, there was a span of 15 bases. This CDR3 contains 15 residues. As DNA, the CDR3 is TGTGCCAGTAGTATCTCGCAGGGTGACGTTTCACCCCTCCACTTT. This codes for CASSISQGDVSPLHF.

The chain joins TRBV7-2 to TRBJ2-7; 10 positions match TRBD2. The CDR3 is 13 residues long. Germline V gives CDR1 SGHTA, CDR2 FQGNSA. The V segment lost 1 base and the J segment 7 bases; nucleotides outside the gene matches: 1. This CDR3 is CASSLVLAGEQYF. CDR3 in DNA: TGTGCCAGCAGCTTAGTACTAGCGGGGGAGCAGTACTTC.

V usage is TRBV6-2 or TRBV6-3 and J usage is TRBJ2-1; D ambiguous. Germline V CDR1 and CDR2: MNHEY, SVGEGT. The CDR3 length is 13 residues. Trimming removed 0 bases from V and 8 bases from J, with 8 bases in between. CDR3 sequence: CASSYSLRHEQFF. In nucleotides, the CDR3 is TGTGCCAGCAGTTACTCGTTGAGGCATGAGCAGTTCTTC.

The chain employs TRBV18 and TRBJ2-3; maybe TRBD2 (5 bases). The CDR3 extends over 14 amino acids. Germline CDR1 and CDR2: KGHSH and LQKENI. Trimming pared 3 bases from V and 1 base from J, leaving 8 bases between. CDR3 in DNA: TGTGCCAGCTCACCGACGAGGGGCACAGATACGCAGTATTTT. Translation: CASSPTRGTDTQYF.

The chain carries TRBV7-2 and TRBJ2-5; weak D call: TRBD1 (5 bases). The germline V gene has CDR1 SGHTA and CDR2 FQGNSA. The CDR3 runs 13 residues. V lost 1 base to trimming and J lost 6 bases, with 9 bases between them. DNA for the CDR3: TGTGCCAGCAGCTTAGGGGCAGGGAAGACCCAGTACTTC. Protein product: CASSLGAGKTQYF.

Here the CDR3 DNA reads TGTGCCAGCTACAAGGGACAGGGAGGGGGTTCACCCCTCCACTTT. This sequence encodes CASYKGQGGGSPLHF. The chain links TRBV2 to TRBJ1-6, with 9 bases matching TRBD1. Germline V gene data show CDR1 as SNHLY and CDR2 as FYNNEI. V lost 8 bases to trimming and J lost 9 bases; unmatched junction nucleotides: 11. CDR3 length: 15 residues.

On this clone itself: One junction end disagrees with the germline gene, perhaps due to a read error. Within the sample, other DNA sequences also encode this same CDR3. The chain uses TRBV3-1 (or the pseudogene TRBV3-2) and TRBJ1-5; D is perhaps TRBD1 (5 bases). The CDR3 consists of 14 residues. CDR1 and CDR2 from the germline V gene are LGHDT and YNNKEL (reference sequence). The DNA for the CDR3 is TGTGCCAGTAGCCAAGTGGCAGGGCTCGCGCCCCAGCATTTT. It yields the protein CASSQVAGLAPQHF.